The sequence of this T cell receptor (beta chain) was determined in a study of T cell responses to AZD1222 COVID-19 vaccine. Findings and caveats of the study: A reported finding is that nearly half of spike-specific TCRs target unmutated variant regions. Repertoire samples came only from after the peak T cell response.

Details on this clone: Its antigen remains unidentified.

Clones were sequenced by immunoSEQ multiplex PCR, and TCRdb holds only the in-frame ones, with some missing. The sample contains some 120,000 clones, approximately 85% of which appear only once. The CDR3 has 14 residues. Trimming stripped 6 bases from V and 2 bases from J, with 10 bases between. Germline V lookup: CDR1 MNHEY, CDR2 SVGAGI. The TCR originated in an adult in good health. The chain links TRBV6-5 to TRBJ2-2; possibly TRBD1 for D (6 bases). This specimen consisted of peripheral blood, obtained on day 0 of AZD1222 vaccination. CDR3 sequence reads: CASRRTANTGELFF. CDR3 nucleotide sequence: TGTGCCAGCAGGAGGACAGCTAACACCGGGGAGCTGTTTTTT.